Shown below are 2 T cell receptor beta chains from a single sample sequenced in a study of shared clonotypes between healthy human individuals. Profiling relied on immunoSEQ multiplex PCR, and the TCRdb table lists in-frame clones only, not all of them. The sample yields fewer than 400,000 clones, approximately 79% seen once. Material for sequencing was memory CD4+ T cells sorted from blood. Subset described: CD45RA-negative fraction. The receptor set was obtained from a man between 25 and 39 years old in good health.

This chain uses TRBV10-2 with TRBJ2-3; no definite D call. V lost 4 bases to trimming and J lost 6 bases, with 8 bases between them. The V gene's germline CDR1 is WSHSY and CDR2 SAAADI. This CDR3 is built from 12 residues. CDR3: CASSVGTDTQYF. CDR3 coding DNA: TGCGCCAGCAGTGTCGGTACCGATACGCAGTATTTT.

The table lists this clone with many counts. The rearrangement links TRBV10-2 to TRBJ2-7; 11 bases match TRBD2. J gave up 4 bases and V 3 bases, and 2 bases lay outside the gene matches. The CDR3 sequence is 14 residues long. In germline, CDR1 is WSHSY, CDR2 SAAADI. CDR3 residues: CASSELAGEYEQYF. Here the CDR3 DNA reads TGCGCCAGCAGTGAACTAGCGGGAGAATACGAGCAGTACTTC.